The next 2 T cell receptor beta chains were all read from a single sample in a study of OX40 agonist ivuxolimab in advanced cancers. Repertoires were generated with immunoSEQ multiplex PCR, while TCRdb's copy carries only in-frame clones and drops some. Of about 74,000 clones in the sample, around nine tenths were seen once. The sample here was CD4+ or CD8+ T cells sorted from blood, taken in a trial of the OX40 agonist ivuxolimab. All receptors come from an adult with an advanced solid tumor such as melanoma, head and neck, liver or kidney cancer.

The V call is TRBV7-8, the J call TRBJ2-3; D ambiguous. The CDR3 runs 16 residues. Germline V CDR1 and CDR2: SGHVS, FQNEAQ. Trimming left V 5 bases short and J 2 bases short, with 17 bases between. As DNA, the CDR3 is TGTGCCAGCAGCCACCCGGTAGCTATTGTCACAGATACGCAGTATTTT. It codes for CASSHPVAIVTDTQYF.

The V call is TRBV28, the J call TRBJ2-1; TRBD2 is a possible D gene (5 bases). The V and J ends lost 3 bases and 2 bases respectively, with 8 bases between them. The CDR3 extends over 14 amino acids. Germline loops: CDR1 MDHEN, CDR2 SYDVKM. Written as DNA, the CDR3 is TGTGCCAGCAGTTTGCCGGGAACCTACAATGAGCAGTTCTTC. As protein: CASSLPGTYNEQFF.